This T cell receptor beta chain is drawn from a study of PD-1 blockade in classical Hodgkin lymphoma. Method: immunoSEQ multiplex PCR; TCRdb's copy keeps in-frame clones and lacks some. The repertoire consists of 80,000 to 100,000 clones, with about 92% occurring once and the leading ten covering approximately 2%. Time point described: cycle 4 day 1 (C4D1), after less than 7 weeks of nivolumab. In every patient, relapse followed autologous stem cell transplantation, while exposure to brentuximab vedotin differed. Best overall response was complete response, partial response or progressive disease in these relapsed/refractory classical Hodgkin lymphoma patients. The CDR3 extends over 13 amino acids. Germline V gene lookup returns CDR1 SGHTA and CDR2 FQGTGA. The junction had 4 bases not matched to a gene; V was cut back by 5 bases and J by 6 bases.

The origin of this receptor is a human donor with classical Hodgkin lymphoma. Sequencing was performed on peripheral blood mononuclear cells (PBMCs), taken before the fourth cycle of nivolumab. The chain employs TRBV7-3 and TRBJ1-5; 7 bases map to TRBD1. The CDR3 protein is CASSPDRAQPQHF. CDR3 DNA: TGTGCCAGCAGCCCCGACAGGGCTCAGCCCCAGCATTTT.